Only a few counts were recorded for the clone carrying this T cell receptor (beta chain). It was cDNA, reverse transcribed from extracted RNA, that served as the sequencing template. Produced via immunoSEQ multiplex PCR; TCRdb's table is partial and in-frame only. The data contain 200,000 to 250,000 clones, 64% of them singletons. Treatment defined: oral pan-JAK inhibitor, 5-10 mg twice daily. Germline CDR1 is GTSNPN and CDR2 is SVGIG (reference sequence). V was trimmed by 5 bases and J by 5 bases, leaving 9 bases between them. The CDR3 runs 11 residues. The sample originates from a study of CD8+ T cells in alopecia areata.

The chain carries TRBV30 and TRBJ2-5; D call uncertain. The material sequenced was CD4+ T cells sorted from blood, taken at week 4, from a patient treated with tofacitinib. The TCR comes from a human donor with alopecia areata. CDR3 sequence (DNA): TGTGCCTGGGAGATGGGGGAGACCCAGTACTTC. Translating gives CAWEMGETQYF.